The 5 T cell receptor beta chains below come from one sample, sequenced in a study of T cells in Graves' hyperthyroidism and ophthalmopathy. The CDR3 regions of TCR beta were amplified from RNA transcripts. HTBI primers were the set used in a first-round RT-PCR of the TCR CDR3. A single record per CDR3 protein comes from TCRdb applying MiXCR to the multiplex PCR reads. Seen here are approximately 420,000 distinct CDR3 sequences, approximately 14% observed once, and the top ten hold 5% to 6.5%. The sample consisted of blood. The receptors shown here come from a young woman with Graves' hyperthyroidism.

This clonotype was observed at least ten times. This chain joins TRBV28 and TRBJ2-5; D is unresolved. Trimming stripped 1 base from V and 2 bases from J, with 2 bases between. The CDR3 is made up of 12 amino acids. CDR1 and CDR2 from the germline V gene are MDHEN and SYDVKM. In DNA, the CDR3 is TGTGCCAGCAGTTTATATCAAGAGACCCAGTACTTC. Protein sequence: CASSLYQETQYF.

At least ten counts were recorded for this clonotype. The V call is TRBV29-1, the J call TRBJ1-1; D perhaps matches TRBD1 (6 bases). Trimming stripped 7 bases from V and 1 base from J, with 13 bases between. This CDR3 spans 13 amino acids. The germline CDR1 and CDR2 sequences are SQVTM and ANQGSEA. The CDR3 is CSGWQGRNTEAFF. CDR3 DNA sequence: TGCAGCGGTTGGCAGGGGCGGAACACTGAAGCTTTCTTT.

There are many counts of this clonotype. The CDR3 coding sequence is TGTGCCAGCTCCCATAAGGGGGGGCACGAGCAGTACTTC. Protein product: CASSHKGGHEQYF. This rearrangement joins TRBV18 to TRBJ2-7; weak D call: TRBD2 (7 bases). The CDR3 length is 13 residues. Trimming removed 6 bases from V and 5 bases from J, with 14 bases in between. CDR1 is KGHSH, CDR2 LQKENI, per germline.

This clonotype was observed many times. The DNA of the CDR3 is TGTGCCAGCAGCTTAGCGCGCGAAGGTGCAGATACGCAGTATTTT. It yields the protein CASSLAREGADTQYF. The chain carries TRBV7-2 and TRBJ2-3; D is unclear. Germline V gene lookup returns CDR1 SGHTA and CDR2 FQGNSA. This CDR3 spans 15 amino acids. Deletions cut 0 bases from V and 4 bases from J, with 11 bases between.

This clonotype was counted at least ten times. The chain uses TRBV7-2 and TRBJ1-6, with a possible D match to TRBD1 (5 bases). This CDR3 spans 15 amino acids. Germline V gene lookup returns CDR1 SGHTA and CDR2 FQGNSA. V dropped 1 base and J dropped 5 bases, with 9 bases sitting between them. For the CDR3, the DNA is TGTGCCAGCAGCTTAGGGGACCTCAATAATTCACCCCTCCACTTT. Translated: CASSLGDLNNSPLHF.